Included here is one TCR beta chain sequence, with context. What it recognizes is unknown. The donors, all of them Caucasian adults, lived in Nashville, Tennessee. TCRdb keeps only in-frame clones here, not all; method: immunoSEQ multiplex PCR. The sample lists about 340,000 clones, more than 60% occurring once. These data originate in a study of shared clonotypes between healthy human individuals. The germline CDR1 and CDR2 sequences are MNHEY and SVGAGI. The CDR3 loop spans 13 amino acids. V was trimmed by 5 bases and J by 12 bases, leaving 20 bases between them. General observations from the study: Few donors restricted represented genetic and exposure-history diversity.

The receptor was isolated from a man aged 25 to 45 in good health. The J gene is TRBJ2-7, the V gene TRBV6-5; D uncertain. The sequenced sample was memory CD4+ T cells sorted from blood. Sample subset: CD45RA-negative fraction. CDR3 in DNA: TGTGCCAGCAGTCCCAACCAGGTCTCTCTGAGGTACTTC. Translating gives CASSPNQVSLRYF.